These 26 T cell receptor beta chains came from one sample sequenced in a study of patients and donors after allogeneic stem cell transplantation. TCRdb re-called the RT-PCR reads through MiXCR, storing one row per CDR3 protein. This table has roughly 12,000 distinct CDR3 sequences, less than 25% appearing once. Input material: blood, either unsorted or a sorted T cell fraction (not recorded which). The receptors shown here come from a human donor who was either an allogeneic HSCT recipient or a stem cell or donor lymphocyte infusion donor (not recorded which). It is not recorded whose cells these are; they may come from a transplant donor.

This clonotype was detected only a few times. The chain employs TRBV27 and TRBJ1-5, with 11 bases aligning to TRBD1. V lost 5 bases, J lost 2 bases, and 5 bases stayed unmatched. From germline, CDR1 is MNHEY and CDR2 SMNVEV (reference sequence). The CDR3 has 16 residues. The CDR3 sequence is CASSLKGQGGNQPQHF. In DNA, the CDR3 is TGTGCCAGCAGTCTTAAGGGACAGGGGGGCAATCAGCCCCAGCATTTT.

The chain employs TRBV28 and TRBJ2-5; D call uncertain. Between the trimmed V and J ends, which lost 7 bases and 5 bases, there was a span of 8 bases. Germline CDR1 and CDR2: MDHEN and SYDVKM. CDR3 length: 11 residues. This chain's CDR3 is CASMALETQYF. For the CDR3, the DNA is TGTGCCAGCATGGCCTTGGAGACCCAGTACTTC.

The rearrangement uses TRBV7-9 and TRBJ2-2; possible D gene TRBD1, 5 bases. Trimming took off 5 bases at V and 2 bases at J, with 18 bases between the two ends. In germline, CDR1 is SEHNR, CDR2 FQNEAQ (reference sequence). This CDR3 spans 17 amino acids. This CDR3 is CASSPLTQVLNTGELFF. The CDR3 nucleotides are TGTGCCAGCAGCCCCTTGACACAGGTTCTAAACACCGGGGAGCTGTTTTTT.

The rearrangement joins TRBV4-3 to TRBJ2-2; a possible D gene is TRBD1 (5 bases). Between the trimmed V and J ends, which lost 4 bases and 5 bases, there was a span of 8 bases. The CDR3 is 13 residues long. Looked up from germline, CDR1 is LGHNA and CDR2 is YSLEER. The CDR3 DNA reads TGCGCCAGCAGCCCTCAGGGAACCGGGGAGCTGTTTTTT. This encodes CASSPQGTGELFF.

The chain combines TRBV12-3 or TRBV12-4 with TRBJ1-1; 7 bases match TRBD1. V trimming: 6 bases; J trimming: 5 bases; junction bases outside the gene matches: 6. The CDR3 covers 13 residues. DNA for the CDR3: TGTGCCAGCAGACTACAGGGGCGGACTGAAGCTTTCTTT. Protein sequence: CASRLQGRTEAFF.

This clonotype was seen more than once but under ten times. V usage is TRBV6-5 and J usage is TRBJ1-2; TRBD1 might be the D (6 bases). V was clipped by 6 bases and J by 4 bases, with 12 bases between them. Looked up from germline, CDR1 is MNHEY and CDR2 is SVGAGI. The length of the CDR3 is 13 residues. The CDR3 bases are TGTGCCAGCAGCTCCCGGGACATCTATGGCTACACCTTC. Protein product: CASSSRDIYGYTF.

For the CDR3, the DNA is TGTGCCAGCAGCGGGAGGGGCTACCAAGAGACCCAGTACTTC. It is translated as CASSGRGYQETQYF. The genes are TRBV7-2 and TRBJ2-5; TRBD2 agrees at 7 bases. V dropped 5 bases and J dropped 0; count of bases not matched to a gene: 3. Germline loops: CDR1 SGHTA, CDR2 FQGNSA. The CDR3 spans 14 residues.

V gene TRBV5-1 combines with J gene TRBJ1-6; maybe TRBD1 (5 bases). V gave up 1 base and J gave up 8 bases, with 22 bases separating them. Per the germline V gene, CDR1 is SGHRS and CDR2 is YFSETQ. The CDR3 length is 18 residues. The CDR3 nucleotides read TGCGCCAGCAGCTTGTACCAAATACCGGGACCCTCGGATTCACCCCTCCACTTT. Amino acids: CASSLYQIPGPSDSPLHF.

This clonotype was found a few times. The V and J genes are TRBV29-1 and TRBJ2-1; 14 nucleotides agree with TRBD2. This CDR3 spans 14 amino acids. Germline V CDR1 and CDR2: SQVTM, ANQGSEA. The V gene end was trimmed by 4 bases and the J gene end by 7 bases; junction bases not matched to a gene: 3. The CDR3 loop reads CSVGLAGGRNEQFF. The CDR3 DNA reads as TGCAGCGTTGGACTAGCGGGAGGGCGGAATGAGCAGTTCTTC.

CDR3: CASSEARTRANGNTIYF. The CDR3 bases are TGTGCCAGCAGTGAAGCGCGGACAAGGGCCAATGGAAACACCATATATTTT. The V gene is TRBV6-1, the J gene TRBJ1-3, with D perhaps matching TRBD1 (5 bases). Trimming removed 0 bases from V and 3 bases from J, with 15 bases in between. Germline CDR1 is MNHNS and CDR2 is SASEGT. The CDR3 totals 17 residues.

This clonotype has at least ten counts. The J gene is TRBJ1-6, the V gene TRBV12-3 or TRBV12-4; D might be TRBD1 (5 bases). The germline V and J ends were trimmed by 2 bases and 6 bases, with 14 bases remaining between them. CDR3 size: 16 residues. Here the CDR3 DNA reads TGTGCCAGCAGTTTAAAAGTGACAGCTTTTAATTCACCCCTCCACTTT. Translated, it gives CASSLKVTAFNSPLHF.

This clonotype was observed at least ten times. This chain uses TRBV27 with TRBJ1-2, with D perhaps matching TRBD1 (6 bases). Germline values: CDR1 MNHEY, CDR2 SMNVEV (reference sequence). This CDR3 contains 14 residues. Trimming left V 2 bases short and J 3 bases short, with 10 bases between. The CDR3 bases are TGTGCCAGCAGTTTAAGGCCAGGGGACTATGGCTACACCTTC. It yields the protein CASSLRPGDYGYTF.

This clonotype has just a few counts. The CDR3: CASSYSTGGNSPLHF. DNA for the CDR3: TGTGCCAGCAGTTACTCGACCGGGGGGAATTCACCCCTCCACTTT. This chain joins TRBV6-6 and TRBJ1-6; TRBD1 might be the D (5 bases). CDR3 size: 15 residues. Germline CDR1 MNHNY, CDR2 SVGAGI (reference sequence). V lost 0 bases and J lost 7, with 10 bases in between.

This clonotype was detected a few times. V usage is TRBV19 and J usage is TRBJ1-1; D not certain. The length of the CDR3 is 11 residues. Deletions cut 6 bases from V and 2 bases from J, with 4 bases between. Germline CDR1 and CDR2: LNHDA and SQIVND (reference sequence). The CDR3 coding sequence is TGTGCCAGTAGGGGAAACACTGAAGCTTTCTTT. Its protein product is CASRGNTEAFF.

The rearrangement uses TRBV5-4 and TRBJ1-2; D ambiguous. CDR1 and CDR2 (germline): SGHNT, YYREEE (reference sequence). This CDR3 spans 12 amino acids. Trimming removed 0 bases from V and 1 base from J, with 1 base in between. The CDR3 protein is CASSLDNYGYTF. DNA of the CDR3: TGTGCCAGCAGCTTGGATAACTATGGCTACACCTTC.

This chain uses TRBV11-2 with TRBJ1-1, with 7 positions matching TRBD1. Germline CDR1 and CDR2: SGHAT and FQNNGV. Trimming cost V 11 bases and J 3 bases; bases outside gene matches: 18. CDR3 length: 16 residues. In DNA, the CDR3 is TGTGCCGAAAATGCGAGGACAGGTCGGTTATACACTGAAGCTTTCTTT. Translating gives CAENARTGRLYTEAFF.

The sample holds many counts of this clonotype. V is TRBV7-9 and J is TRBJ1-1; D may be TRBD1 (5 bases). Germline-derived CDR1 and CDR2 are SEHNR and FQNEAQ (reference sequence). Trimming took 4 bases from V and 3 from J, leaving 12 bases between them. This CDR3 contains 14 residues. The DNA of the CDR3 is TGTGCCAGCAGCTCAGGGTGGGGAGACACTGAAGCTTTCTTT. Residues: CASSSGWGDTEAFF.

The chain couples TRBV7-2 to TRBJ2-3, with TRBD2 matching 7 bases. Germline loops: CDR1 SGHTA, CDR2 FQGNSA. The CDR3 has 14 amino acids. J lost 6 bases, V lost 2 bases, and 5 bases had no gene match. CDR3 in amino acids: CASSLSGIGDTQYF. The DNA of the CDR3 is TGTGCCAGCAGCTTAAGCGGGATCGGGGATACGCAGTATTTT.

The chain recombines TRBV12-3 or TRBV12-4 with TRBJ1-1; 8 bases map to TRBD1. Trimming cost V 3 bases and J 4 bases; bases outside gene matches: 4. CDR3 length equals 14 residues. The CDR3 DNA sequence: TGTGCCAGCAGTTTTCAGGGGGCGAGCACTGAAGCTTTCTTT. Protein sequence: CASSFQGASTEAFF.

J is TRBJ1-5 and V is TRBV28; D remains unclear. Germline values: CDR1 MDHEN, CDR2 SYDVKM. Trimming stripped 8 bases from V and 2 bases from J, with 13 bases between. The CDR3 loop spans 14 amino acids. CDR3 in DNA: TGTGCCAGCCTCGTTGTGAGGGGCAATCAGCCCCAGCATTTT. This sequence encodes CASLVVRGNQPQHF.

This clonotype was counted only a few times. The rearrangement joins TRBV5-8 to TRBJ2-3, with a possible D match to TRBD2 (6 bases). The germline gives CDR1 SGHTS, CDR2 YDEGEE. Trimming removed 0 bases from V and 1 base from J, with 12 bases in between. The CDR3 has 16 amino acids. The CDR3 DNA sequence: TGTGCCAGCAGCTTGGGGGCGGGGACGGGCACAGATACGCAGTATTTT. It is translated as CASSLGAGTGTDTQYF.

The chain employs TRBV5-1 and TRBJ1-6, with D perhaps matching TRBD1 (5 bases). CDR3 length: 14 residues. Germline values: CDR1 SGHRS, CDR2 YFSETQ. Between the trimmed V and J ends, which lost 4 bases and 9 bases, there was a span of 14 bases. The chain's CDR3 is CASSGGRGGSPLHF. The CDR3 DNA reads as TGCGCCAGCAGCGGGGGACGGGGAGGTTCACCCCTCCACTTT.

This clonotype was seen many times. The genes are TRBV12-3 or TRBV12-4 and TRBJ1-2, with D possibly matching TRBD1 (5 bases). CDR3 length: 14 residues. V lost 8 bases to trimming and J lost 8 bases, with 21 bases between them. The CDR3 DNA sequence: TGTGCCAGCTGTAGGACGAGGGGATTGGGGGGCTACACCTTC. Its protein product is CASCRTRGLGGYTF.

The V and J genes are TRBV7-9 and TRBJ1-6, with D hard to call. The V gene lost 4 bases and the J gene lost 4 bases, with 8 bases spanning the gap. Per the germline V gene, CDR1 is SEHNR and CDR2 is FQNEAQ (reference sequence). The CDR3 extends over 14 amino acids. The CDR3 bases are TGTGCCAGCAGCTCCCCGGGTTATAATTCACCCCTCCACTTT. It codes for CASSSPGYNSPLHF. The full variable domain, rest sourced from reference TRBV7-9 and TRBJ1-6, is DTGVSQNPRHKITKRGQNVTFRCDPISEHNRLYWYRQTLGQGPEFLTYFQNEAQLEKSRLLSDRFSAERPKGSFSTLEIQRTEQGDSAMYLCASSSPGYNSPLHFGNGTRLTVT.

This clonotype has at least ten counts. The V call is TRBV15, the J call TRBJ1-6, with D maybe TRBD1 (5 bases). The CDR3 spans 14 residues. Trimming removed 3 bases at V and 10 bases at J, with 13 bases between. Germline V gene lookup returns CDR1 LNHNV and CDR2 YYDKDF (reference sequence). CDR3 residues: CATSRSGGSSPLHF. CDR3 in DNA: TGTGCCACCAGCAGGTCGGGGGGGAGCTCACCCCTCCACTTT.

Sample share makes this clonotype medium-sized. This chain connects TRBV20-1 to TRBJ1-5; D perhaps matches TRBD1 (5 bases). This CDR3 comprises 14 residues. CDR1 DFQATT and CDR2 SNEGSKA come from the germline V gene (reference sequence). The V end was cut by 5 bases, the J end by 0 bases, with 11 bases between. Written as DNA, the CDR3 is TGCAGTGCTCCCTCCGGGGCTAGCAATCAGCCCCAGCATTTT. This codes for CSAPSGASNQPQHF.